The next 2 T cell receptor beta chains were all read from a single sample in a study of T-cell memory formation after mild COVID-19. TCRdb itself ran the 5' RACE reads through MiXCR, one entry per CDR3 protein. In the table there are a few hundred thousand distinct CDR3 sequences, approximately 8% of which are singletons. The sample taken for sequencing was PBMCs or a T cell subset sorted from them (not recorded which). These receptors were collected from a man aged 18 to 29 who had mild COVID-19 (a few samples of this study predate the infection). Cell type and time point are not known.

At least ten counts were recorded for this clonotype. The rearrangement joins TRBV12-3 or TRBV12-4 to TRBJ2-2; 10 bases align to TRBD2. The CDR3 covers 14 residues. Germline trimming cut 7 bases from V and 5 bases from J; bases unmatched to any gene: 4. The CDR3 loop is CASTGAGGTGELFF. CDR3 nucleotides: TGTGCCAGCACCGGAGCGGGGGGGACCGGGGAGCTGTTTTTT.

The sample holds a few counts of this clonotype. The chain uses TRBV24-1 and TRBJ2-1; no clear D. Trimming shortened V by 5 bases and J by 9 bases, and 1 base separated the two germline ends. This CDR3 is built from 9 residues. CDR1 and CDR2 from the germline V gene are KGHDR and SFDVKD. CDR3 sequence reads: CATSGEQFF. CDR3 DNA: TGTGCCACCAGTGGTGAGCAGTTCTTC.